This T cell receptor (beta chain) is from a study of shared clonotypes between healthy human individuals. Whole-study results and caveats: How much donors shared clonotypes was expected to be affected by sequencing depth. Sampling involved blood alone; tissue repertoires likely differ.

The protocol was immunoSEQ multiplex PCR, while the TCRdb copy is restricted to in-frame clones and leaves out a portion. The data show around 2.5 million clones, 93% seen once. Comment on this clone: Its antigen is unknown.

Germline V CDR1 and CDR2: MDHEN, SYDVKM. The length of the CDR3 is 14 residues. J lost 6 bases, V lost 1 base, and 2 bases had no gene match. The TCR was taken from a man aged 18-30 years in good health. Some clones in this sample may be carry-over from other donors' samples. Material: naive CD4+ T cells from PBMCs. Specified subset: CD45RA+ positively selected. The chain has TRBV28 and TRBJ2-4; 8 bases fit TRBD1. The chain's CDR3 is CASSLSGQGNIQYF. The CDR3, as DNA: TGTGCCAGCAGTTTATCCGGACAGGGAAACATTCAGTACTTC. Based on the CDR3 plus reference TRBV28 and TRBJ2-4, the full variable domain is DVKVTQSSRYLVKRTGEKVFLECVQDMDHENMFWYRQDPGLGLRLIYFSYDVKMKEKGDIPEGYSVSREKKERFSLILESASTNQTSMYLCASSLSGQGNIQYFGAGTRLSVL.